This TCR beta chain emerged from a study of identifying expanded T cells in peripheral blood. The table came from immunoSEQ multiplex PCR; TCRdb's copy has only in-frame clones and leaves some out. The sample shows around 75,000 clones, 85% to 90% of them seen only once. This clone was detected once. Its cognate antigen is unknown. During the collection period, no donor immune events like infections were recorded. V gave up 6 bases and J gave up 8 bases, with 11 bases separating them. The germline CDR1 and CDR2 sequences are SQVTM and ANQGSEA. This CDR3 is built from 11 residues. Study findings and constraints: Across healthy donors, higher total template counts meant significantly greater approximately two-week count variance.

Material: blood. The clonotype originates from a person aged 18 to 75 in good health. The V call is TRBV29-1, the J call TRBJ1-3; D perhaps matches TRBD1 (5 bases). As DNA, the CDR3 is TGCAGCGTGGGGCTCTCGGACACCATATATTTT. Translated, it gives CSVGLSDTIYF.